The 30 T cell receptor beta chains reported below all come from one sample, sequenced in a study of T cell responses to AZD1222 COVID-19 vaccine. Some clones are missing from TCRdb's copy, which holds only in-frame ones; the method was immunoSEQ multiplex PCR. The table has 130,000 to 150,000 clones, 75% to 95% seen once. Sequencing was performed on peripheral blood, taken on day 0 of AZD1222 vaccination. Receptors were obtained from an adult in good health.

The chain combines TRBV9 with TRBJ2-2, with D unresolved. V dropped 2 bases and J dropped 1 base, with 6 bases sitting between them. CDR1 is SGDLS and CDR2 is YYNGEE in the germline V gene. This CDR3 is built from 14 residues. In DNA form, the CDR3 reads TGTGCCAGCAGCGTCGTCGGGAACACCGGGGAGCTGTTTTTT. Residues: CASSVVGNTGELFF. Variable domain in full (rest from reference TRBV9 and TRBJ2-2): DSGVTQTPKHLITATGQRVTLRCSPRSGDLSVYWYQQSLDQGLQFLIQYYNGEERAKGNILERFSAQQFPDLHSELNLSSLELGDSALYFCASSVVGNTGELFFGEGSRLTVL.

The DNA of the CDR3 is TGTGCCAGCACCTTTAGCGGGGGGCGGTCCTACAATGAGCAGTTCTTC. Translation gives CASTFSGGRSYNEQFF. This rearrangement joins TRBV28 to TRBJ2-1; 10 bases fit TRBD2. V was clipped by 7 bases and J by 1 base; unmatched bases: 7. There are 16 residues in the CDR3. CDR1 is MDHEN, CDR2 SYDVKM, per germline.

The V and J genes are TRBV7-9 and TRBJ1-5, with D hard to call. The CDR3 has 13 amino acids. Germline CDR1 reads SEHNR; CDR2 reads FQNEAQ (reference sequence). The V end lost 1 base, the J end lost 11 bases, and 12 bases lay between the germline ends. The CDR3: CASSLETVTTQHF. The CDR3 DNA is TGTGCCAGCAGCTTAGAAACCGTGACGACCCAGCATTTT.

The chain uses TRBV5-4 and TRBJ1-1; weak D call: TRBD1 (6 bases). The CDR3 extends over 11 amino acids. Between the trimmed V and J ends, which lost 3 bases and 10 bases, there was a span of 10 bases. Germline V gives CDR1 SGHNT, CDR2 YYREEE (reference sequence). CDR3 coding DNA: TGTGCCAGCAGCTCGGACAGTGGAGCTTTCTTT. It yields the protein CASSSDSGAFF.

This clone appeared once. This chain connects TRBV29-1 to TRBJ1-2, with D uncertain. Trimming pared 6 bases from V and 6 bases from J, leaving 8 bases between. CDR3 length equals 10 residues. The germline V gene encodes CDR1 SQVTM and CDR2 ANQGSEA. The CDR3 loop is CSVHQDGYTF. As DNA, the CDR3 is TGCAGCGTGCATCAAGATGGCTACACCTTC.

This rearrangement joins TRBV4-1 to TRBJ2-1; possibly TRBD2 for D (5 bases). The V end was cut by 4 bases, the J end by 0 bases, with 13 bases between. The CDR3 length is 16 residues. Germline assignment: CDR1 MGHRA and CDR2 YSYEKL. CDR3 sequence reads: CASSLAGGVSYNEQFF. In nucleotides, the CDR3 is TGCGCCAGCAGCCTGGCGGGCGGCGTCTCCTACAATGAGCAGTTCTTC.

On this clone itself: At the DNA level, this CDR3 is encoded by other sequences in the same sample as well. The chain joins TRBV18 to TRBJ1-6; unclear D gene. V was shortened by 3 bases and J by 0 bases, with 6 bases between the two germline ends. Germline assignment: CDR1 KGHSH and CDR2 LQKENI. The CDR3 runs 15 residues. The CDR3 bases are TGTGCCAGCTCACCCTCTGGCTCCTATAATTCACCCCTCCACTTT. Amino acids: CASSPSGSYNSPLHF.

V gene TRBV18 combines with J gene TRBJ1-2, with D possibly being TRBD1 (5 bases). The CDR3 spans 13 residues. V was shortened by 3 bases and J by 8 bases, with 13 bases between the two germline ends. Germline values: CDR1 KGHSH, CDR2 LQKENI. In nucleotides, the CDR3 is TGTGCCAGCTCACCTTCTCAGGGTGGAGGCTACACCTTC. Translated: CASSPSQGGGYTF.

The chain uses TRBV28 and TRBJ2-5; no clear D gene. The ends were cut back, 9 bases at V and 0 bases at J, with 11 bases in the middle. This CDR3 is 13 amino acids long. Looked up from germline, CDR1 is MDHEN and CDR2 is SYDVKM. This CDR3 is CASQTPYQETQYF. In DNA form, the CDR3 reads TGTGCCAGTCAGACTCCTTACCAAGAGACCCAGTACTTC.

This chain joins TRBV5-1 and TRBJ2-1; D might be TRBD1 or TRBD2, each matching 7 bases. This CDR3 spans 15 amino acids. V was clipped by 0 bases and J by 9 bases, with 16 bases between them. The V gene's germline CDR1 is SGHRS and CDR2 YFSETQ. This CDR3 reads CASSLEGAGRVEQFF. DNA of the CDR3: TGCGCCAGCAGCTTGGAGGGGGCGGGGAGGGTTGAGCAGTTCTTC.

The rearrangement joins TRBV19 to TRBJ1-2; D remains unclear. The length of the CDR3 is 15 residues. With 10 bases removed from V and 5 bases from J, the gap between germline ends came to 23 bases. CDR1 LNHDA and CDR2 SQIVND come from the germline V gene (reference sequence). The CDR3 DNA sequence: TGTGCCACTTTTACGGACGAGGGTTTTTGGTATGGCTACACCTTC. Translating it yields CATFTDEGFWYGYTF.

The chain joins TRBV30 to TRBJ2-5, with 9 bases matching TRBD2. After removal of 2 bases from V and 5 bases from J, the junction contained 12 bases not matched to a gene. The CDR3 totals 16 residues. Germline values: CDR1 GTSNPN, CDR2 SVGIG (reference sequence). The CDR3 region has the DNA TGTGCCTGGAGTTCCCGCGGGAGGGCCCTCGGGGAGACCCAGTACTTC. Translated: CAWSSRGRALGETQYF.

The chain links TRBV11-2 to TRBJ2-1; 11 bases map to TRBD2. The CDR3 is 15 residues long. Trimming cost V 4 bases and J 8 bases; bases outside gene matches: 7. Germline values: CDR1 SGHAT, CDR2 FQNNGV. The CDR3 protein is CASSSTSGSFDEQFF. The CDR3 DNA reads TGTGCCAGCAGCTCCACTAGCGGGAGTTTCGATGAGCAGTTCTTC.

V is TRBV24-1 and J is TRBJ2-3, with D tentatively TRBD1 or TRBD2 (5 bases each). V was cut by 5 bases and J by 8 bases, with 13 bases left in between. Per germline, CDR1 KGHDR and CDR2 SFDVKD. This CDR3 region has 13 residues. The CDR3 here is CATSVGARGTQYF. The CDR3 bases are TGTGCCACCAGTGTCGGGGCGCGAGGTACGCAGTATTTT.

The V gene is TRBV10-1, the J gene TRBJ1-3, with D unclear. This CDR3 region has 14 residues. Between the trimmed V and J ends, which lost 5 bases and 7 bases, there was a span of 15 bases. The germline V gene encodes CDR1 WNHNN and CDR2 SYGVQD (reference sequence). The CDR3, as DNA: TGCGCCAGCAGTTGGTCAGATCTCTGGAACACCATATATTTT. Translated: CASSWSDLWNTIYF.

The V and J genes are TRBV3-1 (or the pseudogene TRBV3-2) and TRBJ2-1, with 14 bases aligning to TRBD2. This CDR3 has 16 residues. The junction had 0 bases not matched to a gene; V was cut back by 4 bases and J by 1 base. Germline V gives CDR1 LGHDT, CDR2 YNNKEL (reference sequence). The CDR3 is CASSRLAGGSYNEQFF. CDR3 DNA: TGTGCCAGCAGCCGACTAGCGGGAGGGTCCTACAATGAGCAGTTCTTC.

The J gene is TRBJ2-3, the V gene TRBV4-1; 7 bases match TRBD1. The germline CDR1 and CDR2 sequences are MGHRA and YSYEKL. CDR3 length equals 15 residues. The ends lost 1 base at V and 4 bases at J; junction bases unmatched: 5. The CDR3 nucleotides are TGCGCCAGCAGCCAAGTGGGACAGAACCCAGATACGCAGTATTTT. Its protein product is CASSQVGQNPDTQYF.

This clone was observed once. This sequence joins TRBV6-6 and TRBJ1-5; D not certain. The CDR3 extends over 14 amino acids. In germline, CDR1 is MNHNY, CDR2 SVGAGI (reference sequence). Trimming removed 2 bases from V and 3 bases from J, with 8 bases in between. DNA of the CDR3: TGTGCCAGCAGTTACGGCTCCTACAATCAGCCCCAGCATTTT. Amino acid sequence: CASSYGSYNQPQHF.

CDR3 protein: CASRAGTGNTGELFF. The CDR3 nucleotides read TGTGCCAGCAGAGCCGGGACAGGGAACACCGGGGAGCTGTTTTTT. The chain links TRBV6-5 to TRBJ2-2, with 8 bases identical to TRBD1. Germline CDR1 MNHEY, CDR2 SVGAGI. The CDR3 consists of 15 residues. Unmatched junction bases numbered 4, after V lost 6 bases and J lost 1 base.

The chain is built from TRBV7-2 and TRBJ1-1; D possibly corresponds to TRBD1 (6 bases). The V gene's germline CDR1 is SGHTA and CDR2 FQGNSA. The CDR3 runs 14 residues. Trimming took off 5 bases at V and 7 bases at J, with 17 bases between the two ends. CDR3 DNA sequence: TGTGCCAGCAGCCCTAGTGGGGGCGTCGGTGAAGCTTTCTTT. Translation gives CASSPSGGVGEAFF.

This chain joins TRBV4-2 and TRBJ2-5, with 13 bases that match TRBD2. The CDR3 runs 15 residues. The V segment lost 3 bases and the J segment 5 bases; nucleotides outside the gene matches: 3. Germline V lookup: CDR1 LGHNA, CDR2 YNFKEQ. The CDR3 coding sequence is TGTGCCAGCAGCCAGGGGACTAGCGGGGCTGAGACCCAGTACTTC. This translates into CASSQGTSGAETQYF.

The chain combines TRBV10-3 with TRBJ2-7; TRBD1 might be the D (6 bases). The ends were cut back, 6 bases at V and 1 base at J, with 13 bases in the middle. Germline CDR1 is ENHRY and CDR2 is SYGVKD. CDR3 length: 14 residues. The CDR3 coding sequence is TGTGCCATCAGGGACCGGACAGAGTCCTACGAGCAGTACTTC. This sequence encodes CAIRDRTESYEQYF.

The chain employs TRBV2 and TRBJ2-5; D perhaps matches TRBD1 (6 bases). CDR1 is SNHLY and CDR2 is FYNNEI in the germline V gene. Trimming shortened V by 6 bases and J by 10 bases, and 21 bases separated the two germline ends. There are 14 residues in the CDR3. CDR3 in DNA: TGTGCCAGCAGCGACAGGCACCCCTCAGACGACCAGTACTTC. Residues: CASSDRHPSDDQYF.

This clone was picked up one time. The chain recombines TRBV15 with TRBJ1-4; D gene uncertain. Germline V gene lookup returns CDR1 LNHNV and CDR2 YYDKDF (reference sequence). Deletions cut 8 bases from V and 0 bases from J, with 13 bases between. This CDR3 is built from 15 residues. CDR3 region: CATRTLTSTNEKLFF. CDR3 DNA: TGTGCCACCCGAACCCTCACCTCAACTAATGAAAAACTGTTTTTT.

The chain is built from TRBV4-1 and TRBJ2-1; D is tentatively TRBD1 or TRBD2 (5 bases each). V was cut by 0 bases and J by 7 bases, with 16 bases left in between. The germline V gene encodes CDR1 MGHRA and CDR2 YSYEKL. CDR3 length equals 16 residues. CDR3 DNA sequence: TGCGCCAGCAGCCAAGATTTGAGGGGACCATGGAATGAGCAGTTCTTC. This translates into CASSQDLRGPWNEQFF.

This clone has more than one count but fewer than ten. V is TRBV4-3 and J is TRBJ2-3, with 9 positions matching TRBD2. Germline V gives CDR1 LGHNA, CDR2 YSLEER. There are 15 residues in the CDR3. J lost 6 bases, V lost 2 bases, and 6 bases had no gene match. The CDR3 is CASSQTSGRGDTQYF. The CDR3 bases are TGCGCCAGCAGCCAAACTAGCGGGCGGGGCGATACGCAGTATTTT.

V and J are TRBV2 and TRBJ2-3; weak D call: TRBD1 (6 bases). Trimming took off 4 bases at V and 6 bases at J, with 8 bases between the two ends. CDR3 length equals 12 residues. The V gene's germline CDR1 is SNHLY and CDR2 FYNNEI. The CDR3 loop is CASSATGDTQYF. The CDR3 DNA reads as TGTGCCAGCAGTGCGACAGGCGATACGCAGTATTTT.

The chain recombines TRBV11-1 with TRBJ2-3, with 10 positions matching TRBD2. The CDR3 is 14 amino acids. The germline CDR1 and CDR2 sequences are SGHAT and FQDESV (reference sequence). J lost 5 bases, V lost 3 bases, and 2 bases had no gene match. The CDR3 coding sequence is TGTGCCAGCAGCTTTAGCGGGGGGAGAGATACGCAGTATTTT. Protein product: CASSFSGGRDTQYF.

The J gene is TRBJ1-4, the V gene TRBV6-5, with D unresolved. CDR3 length: 14 amino acids. CDR1 and CDR2 from the germline V gene are MNHEY and SVGAGI. V was trimmed by 2 bases and J by 5 bases, leaving 9 bases between them. CDR3 in amino acids: CASSYLWQNEKLFF. The CDR3 region has the DNA TGTGCCAGCAGTTACCTATGGCAGAATGAAAAACTGTTTTTT.

This chain connects TRBV7-8 to TRBJ2-3; TRBD2 agrees at 8 bases. Trimming at V came to 1 base and at J to 4 bases, leaving 4 bases not matched to a gene. The CDR3 extends over 15 amino acids. CDR1 and CDR2 (germline): SGHVS, FQNEAQ. The CDR3 loop reads CASSLGGRWADTQYF. CDR3 sequence (DNA): TGTGCCAGCAGCTTAGGCGGGAGGTGGGCAGATACGCAGTATTTT. The full variable domain, its missing parts supplied by reference TRBV7-8 and TRBJ2-3, is GAGVSQSPRYKVAKRGQDVALRCDPISGHVSLFWYQQALGQGPEFLTYFQNEAQLDKSGLPSDRFFAERPEGSVSTLKIQRTQQEDSAVYLCASSLGGRWADTQYFGPGTRLTVL.